These 13 T cell receptor beta chains were sequenced from one sample in a study of OX40 agonist ivuxolimab in advanced cancers. Clones were sequenced by immunoSEQ multiplex PCR, and TCRdb holds only the in-frame ones, with some missing. The repertoire has under 50,000 clones, 80% to 90% of them found once; the top ten carry roughly 54%. The sample consisted of CD4+ or CD8+ T cells sorted from blood, taken in a trial of the OX40 agonist ivuxolimab. The origin of the receptors is an adult with an advanced solid tumor such as melanoma, head and neck, liver or kidney cancer.

The chain has TRBV19 and TRBJ1-5; 9 bases align to TRBD1. The CDR3 runs to 18 residues. Germline lookup yields CDR1 LNHDA and CDR2 SQIVND (reference sequence). V was clipped by 2 bases and J by 11 bases; unmatched bases: 19. In nucleotides, the CDR3 is TGTGCCAGTAGTATAAGGGCCCGGTCCGCTACAGGGGGCTTGGCCCAGCATTTT. Its translation: CASSIRARSATGGLAQHF.

This clone has a single count. This chain links TRBV4-3 with TRBJ2-7, with 11 bases fitting TRBD2. CDR1 and CDR2 (germline): LGHNA, YSLEER. The CDR3 has 15 residues. The ends lost 3 bases at V and 2 bases at J; junction bases unmatched: 3. DNA for the CDR3: TGCGCCAGCAGCCACCTTAGCGGGGGGGCCTACGAGCAGTACTTC. Its protein product is CASSHLSGGAYEQYF.

The genes are TRBV28 and TRBJ1-4; possible D gene TRBD1, 5 bases. This CDR3 has 13 residues. Germline lookup yields CDR1 MDHEN and CDR2 SYDVKM. The V end lost 2 bases, the J end lost 8 bases, and 9 bases lay between the germline ends. In DNA form, the CDR3 reads TGTGCCAGCAGTTTAGGGGGGGTCGAAAAACTGTTTTTT. This translates into CASSLGGVEKLFF.

This chain uses TRBV28 with TRBJ2-1; TRBD1 might be the D (6 bases). Deletions cut 8 bases from V and 14 bases from J, with 16 bases between. The CDR3 is made up of 11 amino acids. Germline-derived CDR1 and CDR2 are MDHEN and SYDVKM. Here the CDR3 DNA reads TGTGCCAGCTACGGACAGACCCAAAAGTTCTTC. It translates to CASYGQTQKFF.

The J gene is TRBJ1-6, the V gene TRBV4-3; D gene unclear. The V and J ends lost 0 bases and 3 bases respectively, with 9 bases between them. There are 16 residues in the CDR3. The germline CDR1 and CDR2 sequences are LGHNA and YSLEER. CDR3: CASSQDLEYYNSPLHF. Written as DNA, the CDR3 is TGCGCCAGCAGCCAAGATCTTGAGTACTATAATTCACCCCTCCACTTT.

This chain connects TRBV6-1 to TRBJ2-7, with 12 bases identical to TRBD2. V lost 7 bases and J lost 3; bases outside the gene matches: 7. Looked up from germline, CDR1 is MNHNS and CDR2 is SASEGT. The CDR3 spans 15 residues. The CDR3 is CASKGLAGTSYEQYF. In nucleotides, the CDR3 is TGTGCCAGCAAAGGACTAGCGGGAACGAGCTACGAGCAGTACTTC.

This clone has just one count. V and J are TRBV6-6 and TRBJ1-5, with D possibly TRBD1 on 6 matching bases. The V gene's germline CDR1 is MNHNY and CDR2 SVGAGI (reference sequence). CDR3 length: 14 residues. V was trimmed by 5 bases and J by 3 bases, leaving 11 bases between them. The CDR3 loop reads CASSLRDINQPQHF. CDR3 nucleotides: TGTGCCAGCAGTCTCCGGGACATCAATCAGCCCCAGCATTTT.

V is TRBV25-1 and J is TRBJ2-1, with D possibly TRBD2 on 6 matching bases. V shed 8 bases and J shed 10 bases, with 15 bases lying between them. Germline lookup yields CDR1 MGHDK and CDR2 SYGVNS. The CDR3 contains 12 residues. CDR3 nucleotides: TGTGCCAGCCGGACTACAACCATGGAGCAGTTCTTC. It yields the protein CASRTTTMEQFF.

The V call is TRBV23-1, the J call TRBJ2-1; 8 bases are shared with TRBD1. TRBV23-1 qualifies as an ORF whose function is uncertain. The CDR3 spans 16 residues. Germline trimming cut 3 bases from V and 4 bases from J; bases unmatched to any gene: 8. The CDR3 loop is CASSHPPGQEYNEQFF. DNA for the CDR3: TGCGCCAGCAGTCACCCGCCGGGACAGGAGTACAATGAGCAGTTCTTC.

This chain links TRBV6-5 with TRBJ2-7; TRBD1 aligns across 11 bases. Unmatched junction bases numbered 5, after V lost 9 bases and J lost 4 bases. CDR1 and CDR2 from the germline V gene are MNHEY and SVGAGI. The CDR3 runs to 13 residues. CDR3 bases: TGTGCCAGTGGGGACAGGGGGTCGTACGAGCAGTACTTC. It yields the protein CASGDRGSYEQYF.

In this sample, this clone turned up once. The chain carries TRBV6-4 and TRBJ1-5; D is possibly TRBD1 (5 bases). The ends were cut back, 1 base at V and 2 bases at J, with 12 bases in the middle. This CDR3 contains 16 residues. Germline V gene sequence: CDR1 MRHNA, CDR2 SNTAGT. The DNA for the CDR3 is TGTGCCAGCAGTGACTGTGTGGGGACTGGCAATCAGCCCCAGCATTTT. Amino acids: CASSDCVGTGNQPQHF.

The V gene is TRBV18, the J gene TRBJ1-2; D perhaps matches TRBD1 (6 bases). The germline gives CDR1 KGHSH, CDR2 LQKENI. V dropped 3 bases and J dropped 2 bases, with 10 bases sitting between them. This CDR3 region has 14 residues. The CDR3 region is CASSPLTGNYGYTF. The CDR3 DNA is TGTGCCAGCTCACCTTTAACAGGGAACTATGGCTACACCTTC.

The V call is TRBV6-5, the J call TRBJ1-1, with D unresolved. Trimming pared 4 bases from V and 0 bases from J, leaving 6 bases between. Looked up from germline, CDR1 is MNHEY and CDR2 is SVGAGI. The CDR3 runs to 13 residues. DNA for the CDR3: TGTGCCAGCAGTTCCCCGGTGAACACTGAAGCTTTCTTT. Translated, it gives CASSSPVNTEAFF.